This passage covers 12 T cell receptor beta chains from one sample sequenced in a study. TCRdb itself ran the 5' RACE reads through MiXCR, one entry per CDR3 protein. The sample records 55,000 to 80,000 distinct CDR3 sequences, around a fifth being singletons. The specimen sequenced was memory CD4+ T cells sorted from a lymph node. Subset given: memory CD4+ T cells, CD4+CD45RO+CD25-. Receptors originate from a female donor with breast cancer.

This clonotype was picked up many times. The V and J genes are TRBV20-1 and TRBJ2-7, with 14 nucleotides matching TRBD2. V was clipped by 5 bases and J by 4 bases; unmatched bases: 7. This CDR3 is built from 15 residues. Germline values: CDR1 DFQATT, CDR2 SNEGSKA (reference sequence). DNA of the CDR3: TGCAGTGCTGCTCCCGGACTAGCGGGAGGATACGAGCAGTACTTC. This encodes CSAAPGLAGGYEQYF.

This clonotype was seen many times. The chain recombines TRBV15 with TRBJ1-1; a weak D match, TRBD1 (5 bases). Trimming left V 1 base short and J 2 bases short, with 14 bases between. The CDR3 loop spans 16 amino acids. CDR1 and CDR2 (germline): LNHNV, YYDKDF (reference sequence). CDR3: CATSRGWQGGNTEAFF. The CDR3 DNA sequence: TGTGCCACCAGCAGAGGGTGGCAGGGCGGAAACACTGAAGCTTTCTTT. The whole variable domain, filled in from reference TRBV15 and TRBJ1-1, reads DAMVIQNPRYQVTQFGKPVTLSCSQTLNHNVMYWYQQKSSQAPKLLFHYYDKDFNNEADTPDNFQSRRPNTSFCFLDIRSPGLGDTAMYLCATSRGWQGGNTEAFFGQGTRLTVV.

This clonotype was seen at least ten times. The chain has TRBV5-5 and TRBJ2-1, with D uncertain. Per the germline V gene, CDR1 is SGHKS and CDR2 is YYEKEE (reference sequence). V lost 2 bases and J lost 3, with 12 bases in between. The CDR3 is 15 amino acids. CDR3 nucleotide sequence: TGTGCCAGCAGCTTCGACAACCTTTACTACAATGAGCAGTTCTTC. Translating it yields CASSFDNLYYNEQFF. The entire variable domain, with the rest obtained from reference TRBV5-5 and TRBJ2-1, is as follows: DAGVTQSPTHLIKTRGQQVTLRCSPISGHKSVSWYQQVLGQGPQFIFQYYEKEERGRGNFPDRFSARQFPNYSSELNVNALLLGDSALYLCASSFDNLYYNEQFFGPGTRLTVL.

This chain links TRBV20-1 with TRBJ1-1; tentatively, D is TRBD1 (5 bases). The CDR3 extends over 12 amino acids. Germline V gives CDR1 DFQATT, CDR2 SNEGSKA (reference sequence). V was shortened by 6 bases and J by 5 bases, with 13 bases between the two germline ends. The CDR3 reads CSAPGPGTEAFF. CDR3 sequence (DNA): TGCAGTGCCCCGGGACCAGGGACTGAAGCTTTCTTT.

As DNA, the CDR3 is TGTGCCAGCAGCGCCCTGCCGTCCACTTACACCGGGGAGCTGTTTTTT. Its protein is CASSALPSTYTGELFF. V and J are TRBV7-2 and TRBJ2-2; D not resolved. This CDR3 region has 16 residues. Trimming cost V 5 bases and J 3 bases, with 16 bases left between them. Germline loops: CDR1 SGHTA, CDR2 FQGNSA.

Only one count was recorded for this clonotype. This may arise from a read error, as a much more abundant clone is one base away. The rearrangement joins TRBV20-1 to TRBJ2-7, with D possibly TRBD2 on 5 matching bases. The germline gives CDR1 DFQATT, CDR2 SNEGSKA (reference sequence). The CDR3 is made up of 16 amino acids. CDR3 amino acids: CRARDYLANTLYEQYF. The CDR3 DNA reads TGCAGGGCTAGAGATTACCTAGCCAACACCCTGTACGAGCAGTACTTC.

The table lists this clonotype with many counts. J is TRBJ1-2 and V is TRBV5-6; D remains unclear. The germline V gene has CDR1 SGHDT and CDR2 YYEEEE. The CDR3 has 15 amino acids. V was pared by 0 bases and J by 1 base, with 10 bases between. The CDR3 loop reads CASSLDSTFNYGYTF. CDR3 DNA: TGTGCCAGCAGCTTGGACAGCACTTTTAACTATGGCTACACCTTC.

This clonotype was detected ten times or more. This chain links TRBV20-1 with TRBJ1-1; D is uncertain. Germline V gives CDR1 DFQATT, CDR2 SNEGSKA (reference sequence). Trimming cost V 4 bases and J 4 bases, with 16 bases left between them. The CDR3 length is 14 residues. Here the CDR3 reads CSAINGVGGTEAFF. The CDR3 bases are TGCAGTGCTATAAACGGAGTGGGTGGCACTGAAGCTTTCTTT.

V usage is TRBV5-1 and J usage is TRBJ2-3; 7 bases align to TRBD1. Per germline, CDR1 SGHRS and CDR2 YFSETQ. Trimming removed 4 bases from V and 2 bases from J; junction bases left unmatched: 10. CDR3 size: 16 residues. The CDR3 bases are TGCGCCAGCAGCCGAATTACAGGGGTGTTCACAGATACGCAGTATTTT. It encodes CASSRITGVFTDTQYF.

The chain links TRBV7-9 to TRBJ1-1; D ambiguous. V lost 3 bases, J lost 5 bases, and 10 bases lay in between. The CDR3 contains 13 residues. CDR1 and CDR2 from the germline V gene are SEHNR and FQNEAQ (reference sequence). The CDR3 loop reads CASSFILTTEAFF. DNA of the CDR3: TGTGCCAGCAGCTTCATACTTACGACTGAAGCTTTCTTT.

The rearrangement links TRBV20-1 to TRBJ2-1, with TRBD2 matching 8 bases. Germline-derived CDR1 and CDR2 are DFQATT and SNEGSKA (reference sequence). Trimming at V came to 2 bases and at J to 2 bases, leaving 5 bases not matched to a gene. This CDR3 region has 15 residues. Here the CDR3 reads CSARSAGGAYNEQFF. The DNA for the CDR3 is TGCAGTGCTAGATCCGCGGGGGGAGCCTACAATGAGCAGTTCTTC.

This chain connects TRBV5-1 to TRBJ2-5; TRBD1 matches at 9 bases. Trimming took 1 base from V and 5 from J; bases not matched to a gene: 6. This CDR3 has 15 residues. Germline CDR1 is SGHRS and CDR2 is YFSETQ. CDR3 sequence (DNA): TGCGCCAGCAGCTTGTTTCGGACAGGGGAGGAGACCCAGTACTTC. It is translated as CASSLFRTGEETQYF. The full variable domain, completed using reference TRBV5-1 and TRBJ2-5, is KAGVTQTPRYLIKTRGQQVTLSCSPISGHRSVSWYQQTPGQGLQFLFEYFSETQRNKGNFPGRFSGRQFSNSRSEMNVSTLELGDSALYLCASSLFRTGEETQYFGPGTRLLVL.